This T cell receptor (beta chain) was captured in a study of Graves' ophthalmopathy and Graves' hyperthyroidism. The germline gives CDR1 SGDLS, CDR2 YYNGEE. The V segment lost 5 bases and the J segment 1 base; nucleotides outside the gene matches: 7. This CDR3 contains 15 residues. RNA transcripts provided the template for amplifying TCR beta CDR3 regions. Second-round multiplex PCR came after first-round RT-PCR with HTBI primers. TCRdb called the multiplex PCR reads again in MiXCR, with one record for every CDR3 protein. The sample records 740,000 or so distinct CDR3 sequences, roughly two fifths being singletons. Each donor who had ophthalmopathy showed moderate-to-severe activity, a CAS of ≥3, a NOSPECS of ≥4, and a duration under 3 months. The authors used Ficoll-Paque density gradient centrifugation to separate PBMCs. The input was around 10 ml of fresh peripheral blood.

Sequencing used peripheral blood. This clonotype was obtained from an adult man with Graves' ophthalmopathy. The gene calls are TRBV9 and TRBJ1-1; 8 positions agree with TRBD1. The CDR3 spells CASSGTGLPNTEAFF. The CDR3 region has the DNA TGTGCCAGCAGTGGGACAGGTCTTCCGAACACTGAAGCTTTCTTT.